The clone carrying this T cell receptor beta chain was counted many times. Its antigen is not known. Time point: longitudinal time-point 1 (baseline). Volunteers at a blood bank in Maryland, USA, were the healthy controls. The data derive from a study of neurological immune-mediated disorders. Study-level findings and limits: HTLV-1-associated myelopathy led in TCR clonal expansion, while multiple sclerosis ranked lowest, below healthy controls.

Synthesis of cDNA was carried out by template-switch 5'RACE. The reaction used 10-nucleotide random UMIs. In TCRdb, the 5' RACE reads were re-called with MiXCR into one record per CDR3 protein. The sample includes over 55,000 distinct CDR3 sequences, approximately 10% of them seen just once. V shed 7 bases and J 7 bases; nucleotides not matched to a gene: 12. The CDR3 is 14 residues long. Germline loops: CDR1 SQVTM, CDR2 ANQGSEA. Source material: PBMCs. The receptor was isolated from a young man in good health. The gene calls are TRBV29-1 and TRBJ2-1; 8 bases map to TRBD1. DNA of the CDR3: TGCAGCGGAACCTATCAGGGGGCGGAGAATGAGCAGTTCTTC. Amino acids: CSGTYQGAENEQFF.